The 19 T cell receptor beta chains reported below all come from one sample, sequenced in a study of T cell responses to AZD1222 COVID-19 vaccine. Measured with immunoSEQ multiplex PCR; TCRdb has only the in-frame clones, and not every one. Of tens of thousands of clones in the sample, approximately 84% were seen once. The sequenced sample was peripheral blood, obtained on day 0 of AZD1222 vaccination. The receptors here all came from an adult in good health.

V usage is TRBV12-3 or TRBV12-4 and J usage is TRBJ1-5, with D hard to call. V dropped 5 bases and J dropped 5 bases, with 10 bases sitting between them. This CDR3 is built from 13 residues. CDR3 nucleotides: TGTGCCAGCAGTACCTCGATCCATCAGCCCCAGCATTTT. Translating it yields CASSTSIHQPQHF.

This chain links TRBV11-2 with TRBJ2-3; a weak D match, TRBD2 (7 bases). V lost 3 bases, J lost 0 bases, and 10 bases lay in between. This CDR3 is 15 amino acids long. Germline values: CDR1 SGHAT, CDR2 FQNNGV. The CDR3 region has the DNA TGTGCCAGCAGCTTCCCGGGGGGCAGCACAGATACGCAGTATTTT. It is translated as CASSFPGGSTDTQYF.

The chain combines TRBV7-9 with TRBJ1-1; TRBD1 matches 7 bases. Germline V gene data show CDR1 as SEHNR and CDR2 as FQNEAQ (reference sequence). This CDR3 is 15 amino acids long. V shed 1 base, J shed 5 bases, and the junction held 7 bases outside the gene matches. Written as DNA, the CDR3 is TGTGCCAGCAGCTTAGGACAGGGTTCTTGGACTGAAGCTTTCTTT. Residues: CASSLGQGSWTEAFF.

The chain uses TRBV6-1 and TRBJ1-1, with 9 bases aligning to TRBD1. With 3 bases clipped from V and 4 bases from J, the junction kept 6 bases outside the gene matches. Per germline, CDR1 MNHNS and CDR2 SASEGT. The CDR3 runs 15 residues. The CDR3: CASSDRQGVGTEAFF. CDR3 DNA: TGTGCCAGCAGTGACCGACAGGGGGTGGGCACTGAAGCTTTCTTT.

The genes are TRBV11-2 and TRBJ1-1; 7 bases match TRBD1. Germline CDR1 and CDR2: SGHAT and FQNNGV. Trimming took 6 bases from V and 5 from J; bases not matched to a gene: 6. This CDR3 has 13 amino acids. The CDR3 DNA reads TGTGCCAGCAGTAATAACAGGGGTACTGAAGCTTTCTTT. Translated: CASSNNRGTEAFF.

The CDR3, as DNA: TGTGCCAGCAGCCAACCCGGGACAGGGGTTAGGTACACTGAAGCTTTCTTT. Translation gives CASSQPGTGVRYTEAFF. V is TRBV4-2 and J is TRBJ1-1; 10 nucleotides agree with TRBD1. Germline V gene data show CDR1 as LGHNA and CDR2 as YNFKEQ. V lost 2 bases and J lost 3; bases outside the gene matches: 9. The CDR3 covers 17 residues.

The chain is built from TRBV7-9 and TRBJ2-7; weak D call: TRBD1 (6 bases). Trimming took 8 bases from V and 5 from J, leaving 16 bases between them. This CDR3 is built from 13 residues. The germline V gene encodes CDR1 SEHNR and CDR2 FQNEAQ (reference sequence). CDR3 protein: CASSMTGADEQYF. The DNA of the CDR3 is TGTGCCAGCTCGATGACAGGCGCTGACGAGCAGTACTTC.

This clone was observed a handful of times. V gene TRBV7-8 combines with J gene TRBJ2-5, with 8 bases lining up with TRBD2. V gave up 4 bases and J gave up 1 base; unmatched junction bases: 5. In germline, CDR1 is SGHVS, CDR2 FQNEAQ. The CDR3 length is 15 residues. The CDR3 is CASSSAGATQETQYF. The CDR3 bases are TGTGCCAGCAGCTCAGCGGGGGCTACCCAAGAGACCCAGTACTTC. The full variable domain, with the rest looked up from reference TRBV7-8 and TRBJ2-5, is GAGVSQSPRYKVAKRGQDVALRCDPISGHVSLFWYQQALGQGPEFLTYFQNEAQLDKSGLPSDRFFAERPEGSVSTLKIQRTQQEDSAVYLCASSSAGATQETQYFGPGTRLLVL.

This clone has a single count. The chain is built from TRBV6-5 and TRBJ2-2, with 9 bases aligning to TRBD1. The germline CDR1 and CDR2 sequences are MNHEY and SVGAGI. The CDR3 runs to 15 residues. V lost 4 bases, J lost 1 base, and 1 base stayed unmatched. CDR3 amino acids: CASSWGQGNTGELFF. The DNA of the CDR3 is TGTGCCAGCAGTTGGGGACAGGGGAACACCGGGGAGCTGTTTTTT.

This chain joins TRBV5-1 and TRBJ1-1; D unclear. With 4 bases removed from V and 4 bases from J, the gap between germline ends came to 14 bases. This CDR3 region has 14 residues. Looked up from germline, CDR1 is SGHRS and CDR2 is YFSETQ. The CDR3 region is CASSSEGLGTEAFF. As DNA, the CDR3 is TGCGCCAGCAGCAGCGAGGGCCTTGGCACTGAAGCTTTCTTT. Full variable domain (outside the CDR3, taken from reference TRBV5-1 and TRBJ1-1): KAGVTQTPRYLIKTRGQQVTLSCSPISGHRSVSWYQQTPGQGLQFLFEYFSETQRNKGNFPGRFSGRQFSNSRSEMNVSTLELGDSALYLCASSSEGLGTEAFFGQGTRLTVV.

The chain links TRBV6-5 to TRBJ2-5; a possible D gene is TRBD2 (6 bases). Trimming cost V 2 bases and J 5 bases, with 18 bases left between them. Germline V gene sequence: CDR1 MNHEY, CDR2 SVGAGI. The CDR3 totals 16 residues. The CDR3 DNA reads TGTGCCAGCAGTTACGGTCTTCGGGGGATGCCTGAGACCCAGTACTTC. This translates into CASSYGLRGMPETQYF.

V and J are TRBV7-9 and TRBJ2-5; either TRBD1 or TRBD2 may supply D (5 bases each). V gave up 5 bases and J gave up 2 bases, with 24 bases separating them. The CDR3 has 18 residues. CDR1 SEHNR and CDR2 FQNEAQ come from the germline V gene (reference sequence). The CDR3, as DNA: TGTGCCAGCAGCCTAATCGCGATGGGGGTGTACGGGCAAGAGACCCAGTACTTC. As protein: CASSLIAMGVYGQETQYF.

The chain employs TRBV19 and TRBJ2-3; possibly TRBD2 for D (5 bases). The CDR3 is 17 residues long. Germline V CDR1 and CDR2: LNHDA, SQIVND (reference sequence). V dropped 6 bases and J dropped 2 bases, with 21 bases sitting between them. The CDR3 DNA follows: TGTGCCAGTAGAAAAATTTGGACCGCCCTAGCCACAGATACGCAGTATTTT. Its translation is CASRKIWTALATDTQYF. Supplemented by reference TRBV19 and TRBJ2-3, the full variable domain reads DGGITQSPKYLFRKEGQNVTLSCEQNLNHDAMYWYRQDPGQGLRLIYYSQIVNDFQKGDIAEGYSVSREKKESFPLTVTSAQKNPTAFYLCASRKIWTALATDTQYFGPGTRLTVL.

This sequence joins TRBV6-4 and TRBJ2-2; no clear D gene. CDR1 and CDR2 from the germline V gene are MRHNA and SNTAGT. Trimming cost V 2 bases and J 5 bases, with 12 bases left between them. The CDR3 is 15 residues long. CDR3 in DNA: TGTGCCAGCAGTGACGGGGTGGGCGAGACCGGGGAGCTGTTTTTT. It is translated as CASSDGVGETGELFF.

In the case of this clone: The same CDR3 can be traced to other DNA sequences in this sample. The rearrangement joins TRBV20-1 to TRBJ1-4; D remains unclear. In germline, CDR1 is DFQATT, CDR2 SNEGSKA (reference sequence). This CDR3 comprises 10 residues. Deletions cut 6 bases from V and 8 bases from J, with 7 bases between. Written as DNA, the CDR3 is TGCAGTGCGCGAGGGGAAAAACTGTTTTTT. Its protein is CSARGEKLFF.

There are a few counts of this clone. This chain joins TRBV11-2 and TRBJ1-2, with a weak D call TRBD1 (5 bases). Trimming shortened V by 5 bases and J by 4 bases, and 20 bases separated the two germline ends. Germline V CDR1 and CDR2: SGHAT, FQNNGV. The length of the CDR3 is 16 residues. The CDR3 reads CASSPQLPGPSYGYTF. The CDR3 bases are TGTGCCAGCAGCCCGCAGCTACCGGGACCGAGCTATGGCTACACCTTC.

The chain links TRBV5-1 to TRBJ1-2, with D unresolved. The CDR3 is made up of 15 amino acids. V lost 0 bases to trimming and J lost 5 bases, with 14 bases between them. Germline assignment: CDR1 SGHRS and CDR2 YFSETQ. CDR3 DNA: TGCGCCAGCAGCTTGGGGCAGGCAGACCTTTATGGCTACACCTTC. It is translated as CASSLGQADLYGYTF.

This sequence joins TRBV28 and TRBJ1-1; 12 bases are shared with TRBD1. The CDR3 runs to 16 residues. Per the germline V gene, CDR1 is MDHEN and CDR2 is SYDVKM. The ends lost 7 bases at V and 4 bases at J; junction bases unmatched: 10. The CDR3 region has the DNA TGTGCCAGCAAGGGACAGGGGGCTAAAGAAAGCACTGAAGCTTTCTTT. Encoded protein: CASKGQGAKESTEAFF. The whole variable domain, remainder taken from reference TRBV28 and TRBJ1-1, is DVKVTQSSRYLVKRTGEKVFLECVQDMDHENMFWYRQDPGLGLRLIYFSYDVKMKEKGDIPEGYSVSREKKERFSLILESASTNQTSMYLCASKGQGAKESTEAFFGQGTRLTVV.

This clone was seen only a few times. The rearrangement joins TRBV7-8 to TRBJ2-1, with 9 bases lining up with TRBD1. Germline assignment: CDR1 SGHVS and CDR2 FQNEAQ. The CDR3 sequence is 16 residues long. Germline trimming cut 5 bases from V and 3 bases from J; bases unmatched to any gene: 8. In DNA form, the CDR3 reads TGTGCCAGCAGCCGAGGACAGGGGAGGTTCTACAATGAGCAGTTCTTC. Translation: CASSRGQGRFYNEQFF.